The rows below give T cell receptor beta chains drawn from one sample of a study of blood T cell repertoires in COVID-19. Libraries were prepared by immunoSEQ multiplex PCR; TCRdb keeps only in-frame clonotypes and omits some of them. The repertoire includes some 200,000 clones, 87% of them detected once, and 3.7% sits in the top ten. Sequenced material: peripheral blood. The receptors originated from a man in his late teens or twenties with active or convalescent COVID-19. The CDR3 runs from the conserved cysteine through the conserved F or W. The D gene is left open where the match is weak. Clone size appears in some rows only: once, few, many, or a class for an expanded clone.

NA	TRBD2	TRBJ2-1	TRBV24-1	TGTGCCACCAGTGACATAAGACCGACTAGCGGGGGGTACAATGAGCAGTTCTTC	CATSDIRPTSGGYNEQFF
NA	NA	TRBJ1-2	TRBV11-2	TGTGCCAGCAGCTTAGCAGGGAACTATGGCTACACCTTC	CASSLAGNYGYTF
NA	TRBD2	TRBJ2-2	TRBV5-1	TGCGCCAGCAGCTTGGGACTAGCGGTCACCGGGGAGCTGTTTTTT	CASSLGLAVTGELFF
NA	TRBD2	TRBJ2-1	TRBV29-1	TGCAGCGCACCTCTAGCGGGGTTATACAATGAGCAGTTCTTC	CSAPLAGLYNEQFF
NA	NA	TRBJ2-5	TRBV27	TGTGCCAGCAGTTTACTAAAAAGGGGGGAGACCCAGTACTTC	CASSLLKRGETQYF
NA	TRBD1	TRBJ2-1	TRBV2	TGTGCCAGTTCCGGGACAGGGAAATCCAATGAGCAGTTCTTC	CASSGTGKSNEQFF
NA	NA	TRBJ1-1	TRBV11-2	TGTGCCAGCAGCCGAGAGGGGAACACTGAAGCTTTCTTT	CASSREGNTEAFF
NA	NA	TRBJ1-2	TRBV7-2	TGTGCCAGCAGCTTACTCCAGGGCTATGGCTACACCTTC	CASSLLQGYGYTF
NA	TRBD1	TRBJ1-5	TRBV15	TGTGCCACCAGCGAAGTGCCGGGACAGGTAATTTCTAGCAATCAGCCCCAGCATTTT	CATSEVPGQVISSNQPQHF
NA	TRBD2	TRBJ2-6	TRBV5-4	TGTGCCAGCAGCTTGGACCTACTAGCGGGGGGTCTCTCTGGGGCCAACGTCCTGACTTTC	CASSLDLLAGGLSGANVLTF
NA	NA	TRBJ1-4	TRBV11-2	TGTGCCAGCAGAAAAGGGGTTGGCAATGAAAAACTGTTTTTT	CASRKGVGNEKLFF
NA	NA	TRBJ1-3	TRBV15	TGTGCCACCAGCAGAGACAGGGGCTCTGGAAACACCATATATTTT	CATSRDRGSGNTIYF
NA	NA	TRBJ1-2	TRBV2	TGTGCCAGCAGTGCGGGTTGGGGGGAGGAAAGCTATGGCTACACCTTC	CASSAGWGEESYGYTF
NA	NA	TRBJ1-2	TRBV24-1	TGTGCCACCAGTTCGACAGGCTGGGGCTACACCTTC	CATSSTGWGYTF
NA	NA	TRBJ2-1	TRBV5-4	TGTGCCAGCAGCTTGTTCTGGAGCAATGAGCAGTTCTTC	CASSLFWSNEQFF
NA	NA	TRBJ1-5	TRBV6-2/TRBV6-3	TGTGCCAGCAGCAAGAGCCAGGGGATCGGCCAGCCCCAGCATTTT	CASSKSQGIGQPQHF
NA	NA	TRBJ2-2	TRBV28	TGTGCCAGCACCAACCTAGCGGGACAGGGGACAGGGGAGCTGTTTTTT	CASTNLAGQGTGELFF
NA	TRBD1	TRBJ2-1	TRBV9	TGTGCCAGCAGCGTAGGGCAGGGGGCAGGACTTCTGAGCTCCTACAATGAGCAGTTCTTC	CASSVGQGAGLLSSYNEQFF
NA	NA	TRBJ1-2	TRBV12-3/TRBV12-4	TGTGCCAGCAGCCTGGGGACTCCCATCCACACCTTC	CASSLGTPIHTF
NA	NA	TRBJ2-5	TRBV4-3	TGCGCCAGCAGCCAATACAGCAAAGAGACCCAGTACTTC	CASSQYSKETQYF
NA	NA	TRBJ1-5	TRBV28	TGTGCCAGCACCCTCGGGACAAGTGATTATAGCAATCAGCCCCAGCATTTT	CASTLGTSDYSNQPQHF
NA	NA	TRBJ2-5	TRBV27	TGTGCCAGCAGTTTCCAGACGGGGGAGACCCAGTACTTC	CASSFQTGETQYF
NA	TRBD2	TRBJ2-1	TRBV30	TGTGCCTGGAGTGTACTGGGAGGGAAGAGGGAGAATGAGCAGTTCTTC	CAWSVLGGKRENEQFF
NA	NA	TRBJ1-1	TRBV27	TGTGCCAGCAGTTTACGGAGTTTCGCTGAAGCTTTCTTT	CASSLRSFAEAFF
once	NA	TRBJ1-1	TRBV29-1	TGCAGCGTTTCGACAGACGGGGGGTCCACTGAAGCTTTCTTT	CSVSTDGGSTEAFF
NA	TRBD1	TRBJ1-5	TRBV24-1	TGTGCCACCAGTGATGAGACAGGGACTCAGCCCCAGCATTTT	CATSDETGTQPQHF
NA	TRBD1	TRBJ1-2	TRBV24-1	TGTGCCACCAGTGGTACAGACCGGGACAGGAGTGGCTACACCTTC	CATSGTDRDRSGYTF
NA	NA	TRBJ1-2	TRBV24-1	TGTGCCACCAGTGACTGGACATCCGGCTACACCTTC	CATSDWTSGYTF
NA	NA	TRBJ1-1	TRBV29-1	TGCAGCGTCTTTGGGCTCATGAACACTGAAGCTTTCTTT	CSVFGLMNTEAFF
NA	TRBD1	TRBJ1-1	TRBV10-1	TGCGCCAGCAGTGAGTCGACAGGGGACACTGAAGCTTTCTTT	CASSESTGDTEAFF
NA	TRBD1	TRBJ1-2	TRBV3-1/TRBV3-2	TGTGCCAGCAGCCAAGGGACAGGAGCAGCCAGCTATGGCTACACCTTC	CASSQGTGAASYGYTF
NA	TRBD2	TRBJ2-3	TRBV9	TGTGCCAGCAGCAAAATAAGCGGGGGGGCATCAGATACGCAGTATTTT	CASSKISGGASDTQYF